The clone carrying this T cell receptor beta chain was observed a single time. The target antigen is unknown. The sample belongs to a study of cytomegalovirus exposure and HLA in healthy donors. General study results and limits: HLA-A and HLA-B allele assignments for most subjects were reportedly predicted accurately using TCR beta sequences.

The study ran its PCR with 60 Vbeta and 13 Jbeta primers. TCRdb's copy holds only in-frame clones and misses some; the assay was immunoSEQ multiplex PCR. Of around 200,000 clones listed, around 80% are singletons. At collection, donors were nominally healthy, but unrecorded immune exposures were probable. The CDR3 has 13 amino acids. V lost 5 bases to trimming and J lost 4 bases; unmatched junction nucleotides: 4. In germline, CDR1 is SGHRS, CDR2 YFSETQ. Material for sequencing was PBMCs. This clonotype was sampled from a woman aged 60 to 75 in good health and CMV-seropositive. V gene TRBV5-1 combines with J gene TRBJ2-7, with TRBD2 identical over 9 bases. The CDR3 loop is CASRIAGDYEQYF. The CDR3 DNA follows: TGCGCCAGCAGAATAGCGGGGGATTACGAGCAGTACTTC. Variable domain in full (rest from reference TRBV5-1 and TRBJ2-7): KAGVTQTPRYLIKTRGQQVTLSCSPISGHRSVSWYQQTPGQGLQFLFEYFSETQRNKGNFPGRFSGRQFSNSRSEMNVSTLELGDSALYLCASRIAGDYEQYFGPGTRLTVT.